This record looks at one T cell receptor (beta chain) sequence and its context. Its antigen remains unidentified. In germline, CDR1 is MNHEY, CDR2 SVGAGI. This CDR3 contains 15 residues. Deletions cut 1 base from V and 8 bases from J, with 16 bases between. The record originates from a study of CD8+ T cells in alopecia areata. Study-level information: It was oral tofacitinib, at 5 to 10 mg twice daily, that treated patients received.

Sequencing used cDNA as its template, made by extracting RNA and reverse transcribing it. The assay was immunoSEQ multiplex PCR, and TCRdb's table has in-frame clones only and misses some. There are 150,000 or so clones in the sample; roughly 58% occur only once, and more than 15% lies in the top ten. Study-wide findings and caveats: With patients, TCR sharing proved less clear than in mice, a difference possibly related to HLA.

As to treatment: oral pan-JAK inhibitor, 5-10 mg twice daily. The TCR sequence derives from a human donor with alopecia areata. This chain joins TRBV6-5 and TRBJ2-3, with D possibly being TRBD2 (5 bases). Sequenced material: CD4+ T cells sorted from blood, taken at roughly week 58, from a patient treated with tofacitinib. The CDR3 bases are TGTGCCAGCAGTTACTACCCAGGCATGGCGGGTACGCAGTATTTT. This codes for CASSYYPGMAGTQYF.